The 29 T cell receptor beta chains below were found in one sample sequenced in a study of CD8+CD57+ T cells in acquired aplastic anemia. Those patients picked for sequencing had displayed CD8+CD57+ cell expansion on flow cytometry. Genomic DNA acted as the template from which TCR beta VDJ combination and CDR3 sequence profiling were carried out. MiXCR was run by TCRdb on the reads, yielding one entry per CDR3 protein. In the table there are roughly 260,000 distinct CDR3 sequences, approximately 45% of which are singletons. The sequenced material came from sorted CD4+, CD8+, or CD8+CD57+ T cells (not recorded which) from PBMCs. All receptors derive from a human donor with aplastic anemia.

Ten or more counts support this clonotype. The V gene is TRBV9, the J gene TRBJ1-4, with 7 bases lining up with TRBD1. V shed 3 bases, J shed 0 bases, and the junction held 5 bases outside the gene matches. The CDR3 consists of 16 residues. Germline-derived CDR1 and CDR2 are SGDLS and YYNGEE. The CDR3, as DNA: TGTGCCAGCAGCGAGGGGACAGTAGCAACTAATGAAAAACTGTTTTTT. Protein sequence: CASSEGTVATNEKLFF.

Concerning this clonotype: One end of the junction fails to match germline, which may point to a read error. The chain uses TRBV10-3 and TRBJ1-5; D call uncertain. CDR1 and CDR2 from the germline V gene are ENHRY and SYGVKD. CDR3 length equals 13 residues. The CDR3 loop reads CAISESGFQSQHF. CDR3 coding DNA: TGTGCCATCAGCGAGTCGGGGTTCCAGTCCCAGCATTTT.

This clonotype appeared a few times. V usage is TRBV27 and J usage is TRBJ2-5; TRBD2 matches 8 bases. Trimming cost V 3 bases and J 4 bases; bases outside gene matches: 4. Germline V CDR1 and CDR2: MNHEY, SMNVEV (reference sequence). The CDR3 is made up of 14 amino acids. CDR3 bases: TGTGCCAGCAGTTTCCGGACTAGCAGAGAGACCCAGTACTTC. This sequence encodes CASSFRTSRETQYF.

The chain couples TRBV29-1 to TRBJ2-1, with D possibly being TRBD1 or TRBD2 (6 bases each). The V gene lost 4 bases and the J gene lost 1 base, with 23 bases spanning the gap. Germline CDR1 and CDR2: SQVTM and ANQGSEA. The CDR3 contains 18 residues. CDR3 sequence: CSVVEGDTGGRSYNEQFF. Here the CDR3 DNA reads TGCAGCGTTGTAGAGGGGGACACCGGGGGCAGGTCCTACAATGAGCAGTTCTTC.

The chain links TRBV12-3 or TRBV12-4 to TRBJ2-5, with TRBD1 matching 9 bases. Trimming took 6 bases from V and 2 from J; bases not matched to a gene: 10. The CDR3 is made up of 16 amino acids. The CDR3 protein is CASSGEQTGGQETQYF. The CDR3 coding sequence is TGTGCCAGCAGCGGCGAACAGACAGGGGGGCAAGAGACCCAGTACTTC.

The chain joins TRBV2 to TRBJ1-5; no clear D. This CDR3 has 12 amino acids. Germline-derived CDR1 and CDR2 are SNHLY and FYNNEI. The germline V and J ends were trimmed by 2 bases and 9 bases, with 8 bases remaining between them. This CDR3 is CASSEREVPQHF. The CDR3, as DNA: TGTGCCAGCAGTGAAAGGGAAGTGCCCCAGCATTTT.

The rearrangement uses TRBV7-2 and TRBJ2-7, with a possible D match to TRBD2 (5 bases). Trimming cost V 3 bases and J 2 bases, with 17 bases left between them. The CDR3 covers 16 residues. Germline CDR1 reads SGHTA; CDR2 reads FQGNSA. The CDR3 DNA sequence: TGTGCCAGCAGCTTGAGGGCTGTCTTCCAAGCCTACGAGCAGTACTTC. This translates into CASSLRAVFQAYEQYF.

Ten or more counts support this clonotype. CDR3 bases: TGTGCCAGCAGCCCCAGGGATGGTCGGCAGCCCCAGCATTTT. Translating gives CASSPRDGRQPQHF. V usage is TRBV28 and J usage is TRBJ1-5; D perhaps matches TRBD1 (5 bases). Trimming took off 6 bases at V and 7 bases at J, with 16 bases between the two ends. Per the germline V gene, CDR1 is MDHEN and CDR2 is SYDVKM. The CDR3 runs to 14 residues.

The rearrangement uses TRBV6-6 and TRBJ1-2; D remains unclear. The CDR3 is made up of 14 amino acids. Per the germline V gene, CDR1 is MNHNY and CDR2 is SVGAGI (reference sequence). V was pared by 2 bases and J by 4 bases, with 11 bases between. CDR3 DNA sequence: TGTGCCAGCAGTTACGCAGGAGCCGGCTATGGCTACACCTTC. It encodes CASSYAGAGYGYTF.

V is TRBV27 and J is TRBJ2-7; D uncertain. Germline CDR1 MNHEY, CDR2 SMNVEV (reference sequence). Trimming took off 3 bases at V and 6 bases at J, with 12 bases between the two ends. The length of the CDR3 is 13 residues. CDR3 nucleotides: TGTGCCAGCAGTTTGGGCGCGTACTCCGAGCAGTACTTC. Residues: CASSLGAYSEQYF.

To note about this clonotype: A much bigger clone sits one base away, suggesting this may be a read error. CDR3 sequence reads: CASSQAGAESIEAFF. Written as DNA, the CDR3 is TGCGCCAGCAGCCAGGCGGGGGCCGAGAGCATTGAAGCTTTCTTT. The chain links TRBV4-1 to TRBJ1-1, with a weak D call TRBD1 (6 bases). The length of the CDR3 is 15 residues. Deletions cut 3 bases from V and 7 bases from J, with 18 bases between. In germline, CDR1 is MGHRA, CDR2 YSYEKL.

The table lists this clonotype with many counts. V gene TRBV6-6 combines with J gene TRBJ2-5; D uncertain. Germline V gene lookup returns CDR1 MNHNY and CDR2 SVGAGI (reference sequence). This CDR3 region has 12 residues. The V and J ends lost 2 bases and 2 bases respectively, with 3 bases between them. The DNA for the CDR3 is TGTGCCAGCAGTTACAGTCAAGAGACCCAGTACTTC. Its protein product is CASSYSQETQYF.

This clonotype was found many times. The genes are TRBV6-5 and TRBJ1-1; D ambiguous. The CDR3 consists of 14 residues. Trimming shortened V by 2 bases and J by 3 bases, and 10 bases separated the two germline ends. Germline CDR1 is MNHEY and CDR2 is SVGAGI. CDR3 region: CASSYGTVDTEAFF. The CDR3 DNA is TGTGCCAGCAGTTACGGTACAGTGGACACTGAAGCTTTCTTT.

This clonotype was observed at least ten times. This sequence joins TRBV5-6 and TRBJ2-6, with D hard to call. The CDR3 is 15 amino acids. V lost 0 bases to trimming and J lost 2 bases, with 6 bases between them. Germline loops: CDR1 SGHDT, CDR2 YYEEEE. CDR3 coding DNA: TGTGCCAGCAGCTTGGGTTCTGCTGGGGCCAACGTCCTGACTTTC. Amino acids: CASSLGSAGANVLTF.

The V and J genes are TRBV2 and TRBJ2-1; the D call may be TRBD1 or TRBD2 (5 bases each). The germline V and J ends were trimmed by 10 bases and 9 bases, with 16 bases remaining between them. Germline loops: CDR1 SNHLY, CDR2 FYNNEI. This CDR3 is built from 12 residues. In DNA, the CDR3 is TGTGCCACCCTGGTTCGTGGGACTGAGCAGTTCTTC. It specifies CATLVRGTEQFF.

The chain joins TRBV25-1 to TRBJ1-1; 8 bases map to TRBD1. The V segment lost 8 bases and the J segment 2 bases; nucleotides outside the gene matches: 22. The CDR3 sequence is 19 residues long. The germline V gene has CDR1 MGHDK and CDR2 SYGVNS. As DNA, the CDR3 is TGTGCCAGCTCACTACTAAAAGCCGGGACAGGCGCCGCTAACACTGAAGCTTTCTTT. It codes for CASSLLKAGTGAANTEAFF. Supplemented by reference TRBV25-1 and TRBJ1-1, the full variable domain reads EADIYQTPRYLVIGTGKKITLECSQTMGHDKMYWYQQDPGMELHLIHYSYGVNSTEKGDLSSESTVSRIRTEHFPLTLESARPSHTSQYLCASSLLKAGTGAANTEAFFGQGTRLTVV.

This clonotype was counted ten times or more. This rearrangement joins TRBV4-1 to TRBJ2-7; a weak D match, TRBD2 (6 bases). Trimming shortened V by 1 base and J by 3 bases, and 13 bases separated the two germline ends. This CDR3 contains 15 residues. Germline CDR1 reads MGHRA; CDR2 reads YSYEKL. CDR3 sequence: CASSQAWEAHYEQYF. CDR3 nucleotides: TGCGCCAGCAGCCAAGCGTGGGAGGCACACTACGAGCAGTACTTC.

The table lists this clonotype with many counts. The J gene is TRBJ2-5, the V gene TRBV7-9, with D maybe TRBD1 (5 bases). The CDR3 consists of 16 residues. Germline V gene sequence: CDR1 SEHNR, CDR2 FQNEAQ (reference sequence). Trimming took off 5 bases at V and 3 bases at J, with 19 bases between the two ends. The CDR3 DNA sequence: TGTGCCAGCAGCACCAACCGACAGCACCCTAAAGAGACCCAGTACTTC. Residues: CASSTNRQHPKETQYF. Using reference TRBV7-9 and TRBJ2-5 for the parts outside the CDR3, the full variable domain is DTGVSQNPRHKITKRGQNVTFRCDPISEHNRLYWYRQTLGQGPEFLTYFQNEAQLEKSRLLSDRFSAERPKGSFSTLEIQRTEQGDSAMYLCASSTNRQHPKETQYFGPGTRLLVL.

In its sample, this clonotype was seen a few times. The chain is built from TRBV7-8 and TRBJ2-1; TRBD2 might be the D (8 bases). Trimming shortened V by 5 bases and J by 3 bases, and 20 bases separated the two germline ends. The CDR3 loop spans 17 amino acids. Germline assignment: CDR1 SGHVS and CDR2 FQNEAQ. The CDR3 coding sequence is TGTGCCAGCAGCCAAGAGGGGGCTAGCGGGCTCTACAATGAGCAGTTCTTC. Amino acid sequence: CASSQEGASGLYNEQFF.

This chain connects TRBV9 to TRBJ1-6, with D maybe TRBD1 (5 bases). The germline V gene encodes CDR1 SGDLS and CDR2 YYNGEE. This CDR3 is 18 amino acids long. The germline V and J ends were trimmed by 0 bases and 0 bases, with 13 bases remaining between them. The CDR3 sequence is CASSVATDGGSYNSPLHF. CDR3 bases: TGTGCCAGCAGCGTAGCTACTGACGGGGGCTCCTATAATTCACCCCTCCACTTT. Together with reference TRBV9 and TRBJ1-6, the CDR3 gives the full variable domain: DSGVTQTPKHLITATGQRVTLRCSPRSGDLSVYWYQQSLDQGLQFLIQYYNGEERAKGNILERFSAQQFPDLHSELNLSSLELGDSALYFCASSVATDGGSYNSPLHFGNGTRLTVT.

The chain carries TRBV7-2 and TRBJ2-7; D is unclear. Trimming left V 5 bases short and J 0 bases short, with 5 bases between. CDR1 SGHTA and CDR2 FQGNSA come from the germline V gene. The CDR3 covers 12 residues. CDR3: CASSRLSYEQYF. The CDR3, as DNA: TGTGCCAGCAGCCGCCTCTCCTACGAGCAGTACTTC.

This rearrangement joins TRBV7-2 to TRBJ2-1; D is possibly TRBD1 or TRBD2 (6 bases each). The germline V gene has CDR1 SGHTA and CDR2 FQGNSA. This CDR3 comprises 13 residues. The V end lost 1 base, the J end lost 9 bases, and 10 bases lay between the germline ends. CDR3: CASSLGGAGEQFF. CDR3 nucleotide sequence: TGTGCCAGCAGCTTAGGGGGGGCTGGTGAGCAGTTCTTC.

As for this clonotype: This may arise from a read error, as a much more abundant clone is one base away. The chain employs TRBV5-8 and TRBJ2-2, with D perhaps TRBD1 or TRBD2 (5 bases each). The CDR3 has 12 residues. CDR1 is SGHTS and CDR2 is YDEGEE in the germline V gene. CDR3 sequence: CASSRRDGELLF. CDR3 nucleotides: TGTGCCAGCAGCCGCAGGGACGGGGAGCTGCTTTTT.

This clonotype has more than one count but fewer than ten. This chain links TRBV20-1 with TRBJ2-7; possibly TRBD1 for D (5 bases). V lost 0 bases and J lost 5, with 17 bases in between. CDR3 length equals 15 residues. Germline CDR1 and CDR2: DFQATT and SNEGSKA (reference sequence). CDR3 bases: TGCAGTGCTAGAGATAACGATCAGGGCAGAGACGAGCAGTACTTC. Translated: CSARDNDQGRDEQYF.

In this sample, this clonotype turned up once. V is TRBV5-1 and J is TRBJ1-2, with TRBD1 identical over 9 bases. Per the germline V gene, CDR1 is SGHRS and CDR2 is YFSETQ. V lost 0 bases to trimming and J lost 4 bases; unmatched junction nucleotides: 1. This CDR3 region has 14 residues. The CDR3 sequence: CASSLEQGAYGYTF. The CDR3 nucleotides read TGCGCCAGCAGCTTGGAACAGGGGGCCTATGGCTACACCTTC.

The CDR3: CATSSNRGTDTQYF. Written as DNA, the CDR3 is TGTGCCACCAGCTCTAACAGGGGGACAGATACGCAGTATTTT. The rearrangement uses TRBV15 and TRBJ2-3, with TRBD1 matching 8 bases. The CDR3 is made up of 14 amino acids. Trimming removed 5 bases from V and 3 bases from J; junction bases left unmatched: 4. Germline lookup yields CDR1 LNHNV and CDR2 YYDKDF (reference sequence). The variable domain in full, completed from reference TRBV15 and TRBJ2-3, reads DAMVIQNPRYQVTQFGKPVTLSCSQTLNHNVMYWYQQKSSQAPKLLFHYYDKDFNNEADTPDNFQSRRPNTSFCFLDIRSPGLGDTAMYLCATSSNRGTDTQYFGPGTRLTVL.

Comment on this clonotype: The junction does not match germline at one end; this may be a read error. V is TRBV15 and J is TRBJ2-7; D remains unclear. The germline V gene has CDR1 LNHNV and CDR2 YYDKDF (reference sequence). This CDR3 spans 14 amino acids. CDR3 bases: TGTGCCACCAGCAGAGCGTCAGGTGTCTACGAGCGGTACTTC. Protein sequence: CATSRASGVYERYF.

A remark on this clonotype: This clone may be a read error of a much larger clone one base away. V usage is TRBV20-1 and J usage is TRBJ2-7; D perhaps matches TRBD2 (6 bases). V lost 0 bases to trimming and J lost 3 bases, with 15 bases between them. Germline V lookup: CDR1 DFQATT, CDR2 SNEGSKA (reference sequence). The CDR3 has 15 residues. CDR3 DNA sequence: TGCAGTGCTAGAGATTTGCCGGGGGTGGGCTACGAGCAGTACTTC. It encodes CSARDLPGVGYEQYF.

This rearrangement joins TRBV25-1 to TRBJ2-3, with D possibly being TRBD2 (5 bases). Germline values: CDR1 MGHDK, CDR2 SYGVNS. V was cut by 6 bases and J by 2 bases, with 15 bases left in between. The CDR3 loop spans 15 amino acids. In DNA, the CDR3 is TGTGCCAGCAGCGCCGGACTTTCTAACACAGATACGCAGTATTTT. Translated: CASSAGLSNTDTQYF.